This T cell receptor (beta chain) emerged from a study of blood T cell repertoires in COVID-19. Study-wide background: The United States, Italy and Spain were the sources of the acute and convalescent COVID-19 samples. In each case, the material was cDNA or gDNA derived from T cells, B-cell-depleted T cells, or PBMCs.

The V gene end was trimmed by 7 bases and the J gene end by 4 bases; junction bases not matched to a gene: 12. Germline assignment: CDR1 MDHEN and CDR2 SYDVKM. The CDR3 length is 15 residues. The authors' processing: Using reference gene primer amplification, nucleated cell counts were estimated. The method was immunoSEQ multiplex PCR; TCRdb's version includes in-frame clones alone and lacks a portion of them. V and J calls and clone size are copied from that table; D and trimming were computed from the DNA. In the table there are roughly 240,000 clones, just under 85% of which are singletons. This sequence was found in a woman of 80 years or more with acute or convalescent COVID-19. The rearrangement joins TRBV28 to TRBJ2-7; TRBD2 aligns across 8 bases. The sample consisted of peripheral blood. CDR3 in DNA: TGTGCCAGCACCGACATAGCGGGATATGGGTACGAGCAGTACTTC. Its translation is CASTDIAGYGYEQYF.